This entry is about one T cell receptor beta chain. This sample stems from a study of technical replicates of blood from a handful of donors. Between the trimmed V and J ends, which lost 10 bases and 6 bases, there was a span of 10 bases. This CDR3 comprises 11 residues. CDR1 MNHEY and CDR2 SVGAGI come from the germline V gene. Profiled with immunoSEQ multiplex PCR; TCRdb holds only in-frame clones, not every one. The sample has more than 65,000 clones; 95% to 98% are singletons. This TCR derives from a human donor in good health. Material for sequencing was T cells isolated from PBMCs. The rearrangement joins TRBV6-5 to TRBJ2-1, with D uncertain. In nucleotides, the CDR3 is TGTGCCACGTTGGTGAGCAATGAGCAGTTCTTC. Translated: CATLVSNEQFF.